The 10 T cell receptor beta chains below come from one sample, sequenced in a study of T cell clonality in common variable immunodeficiency. The protocol was immunoSEQ multiplex PCR, while the TCRdb copy is restricted to in-frame clones and leaves out a portion. Captured here are around 34,000 clones, none seen once; the top ten comprise approximately 3.2%. Sequencing was performed on peripheral blood mononuclear cells. These receptors originate from a person aged 18-70 years in good health.

This clone was seen many times. Read data end 3 residues before the CDR3 end; the end is taken from the germline J gene. J is TRBJ2-5 and V is TRBV7-6, with D unresolved. CDR3 length equals 13 residues. The germline gives CDR1 SGHVS, CDR2 FNYEAQ. V dropped 3 bases and J dropped 0 bases, with 5 bases sitting between them. CDR3 bases read: TGTGCCAGCAGCTTTACAGACCAAGAGACC. Amino acids: CASSFTDQET. The entire CDR3 protein is CASSFTDQETQYF.

This clone was seen ten or more times. The read falls 3 residues short of the CDR3 end, and the missing part is taken from the germline J gene. The rearrangement uses TRBV7-9 and TRBJ2-7, with 7 bases aligning to TRBD1. Germline CDR1 reads SEHNR; CDR2 reads FQNEAQ (reference sequence). The CDR3 consists of 15 residues. With V trimmed by 4 bases and J by 2 bases, 8 bases remained unmatched. The CDR3 region is CASSSPGTAAYEQYF. The DNA read from the CDR3 is TGTGCCAGCAGCTCCCCCGGGACAGCCGCCTACGAG.

This clone has at least ten counts. The read halts 3 residues ahead of the CDR3 end, with the missing end drawn from the germline J gene. The chain links TRBV6-1 to TRBJ1-5; D is perhaps TRBD1 (6 bases). The CDR3 consists of 14 residues. V was clipped by 4 bases and J by 6 bases, with 13 bases between them. Germline V gene data show CDR1 as MNHNS and CDR2 as SASEGT. Partial CDR3 DNA: TGTGCCAGCAGTGTTTCCGAACAGGGTCAGCCC. It encodes CASSVSEQGQP. The full CDR3 protein reads CASSVSEQGQPQHF.

The table lists this clone with many counts. Read data end 3 residues before the CDR3 end; the end is taken from the germline J gene. The rearrangement links TRBV7-9 to TRBJ2-5, with D possibly being TRBD2 (5 bases). The germline V and J ends were trimmed by 5 bases and 5 bases, with 18 bases remaining between them. The CDR3 length is 15 residues. CDR1 is SEHNR, CDR2 FQNEAQ, per germline (reference sequence). Incomplete CDR3 DNA: TGTGCCAGCAGCCCGGCGGGTGTGACCGCGGAGACC. Translation: CASSPAGVTAET. The entire CDR3 protein reads CASSPAGVTAETQYF.

This clone has at least ten counts. The CDR3 extends 3 residues past the end of the read, so its final part is completed from the germline J gene. The chain combines TRBV5-6 with TRBJ1-3; no clear D gene. Trimming shortened V by 0 bases and J by 1 base, and 5 bases separated the two germline ends. CDR3 length equals 14 residues. In germline, CDR1 is SGHDT, CDR2 YYEEEE. CDR3 sequence: CASSLVQSGNTIYF. Partial CDR3 DNA: TGTGCCAGCAGCTTGGTACAATCTGGAAACACC.

This clone was recorded at least ten times. The read terminates 3 residues ahead of where the CDR3 ends, so the germline J gene completes it. This chain uses TRBV5-4 with TRBJ2-2, with TRBD1 as a possible D gene (6 bases). Looked up from germline, CDR1 is SGHNT and CDR2 is YYREEE (reference sequence). Trimming shortened V by 0 bases and J by 5 bases, and 8 bases separated the two germline ends. CDR3 length: 14 amino acids. The sequenced part of the CDR3 DNA is TGTGCCAGCAGCTTGGCAGGGGCAACCGGGGAG. This translates into CASSLAGATGE. The entire CDR3 is CASSLAGATGELFF.

This clone was seen at least ten times. Read sequence stops 3 residues before the CDR3 end, and the germline J gene provides the missing end. This chain uses TRBV7-2 with TRBJ2-7, with D perhaps matching TRBD1 (5 bases). The CDR3 consists of 12 residues. Germline V gene data show CDR1 as SGHTA and CDR2 as FQGNSA. V was clipped by 5 bases and J by 0 bases, with 5 bases between them. CDR3 region: CASSDSSYEQYF. The sequenced CDR3 bases are TGTGCCAGCAGCGACAGCTCCTACGAG.

This clone was observed a few times. The read ends 3 residues early relative to the CDR3; the germline J gene fills the gap. The chain employs TRBV18 and TRBJ1-2; possible D gene TRBD1, 5 bases. The CDR3 contains 14 residues. From germline, CDR1 is KGHSH and CDR2 LQKENI. The ends were cut back, 4 bases at V and 7 bases at J, with 16 bases in the middle. The CDR3 loop reads CASSQGTGSTGYTF. CDR3 DNA (partial): TGTGCCAGCTCACAGGGTACAGGCTCTACTGGC.

This clone was detected many times. The CDR3 end lies 3 residues beyond the end of the read and is filled in from the germline J gene. The rearrangement uses TRBV12-3 or TRBV12-4 and TRBJ2-3, with a possible D match to TRBD2 (6 bases). V lost 5 bases and J 6 bases, leaving 18 bases between the germline ends. The CDR3 contains 15 residues. The CDR3: CASSGPGLHGDTQYF. Partial CDR3 DNA: TGTGCCAGCAGTGGCCCGGGACTCCATGGGGATACG.

This clone was seen many times. The CDR3 extends 3 residues past the end of the read, so its final part is completed from the germline J gene. This chain joins TRBV7-2 and TRBJ2-3; tentatively, D is TRBD1 (7 bases). V gave up 3 bases and J gave up 5 bases, with 12 bases separating them. The CDR3 covers 14 residues. The germline V gene encodes CDR1 SGHTA and CDR2 FQGNSA. The CDR3 region is CASSFFQGGDTQYF. The sequenced CDR3 bases are TGTGCCAGCAGCTTCTTTCAGGGGGGAGATACG.